These T cell receptor beta chains were read from a single sample in a study of cytomegalovirus exposure and HLA in healthy donors. Profiled with immunoSEQ multiplex PCR; TCRdb holds only in-frame clones, not every one. The data show some 200,000 clones, roughly 84% seen once. Input material: PBMCs. The origin of the receptors is a girl aged 5 to 17 in good health and CMV-seronegative. Each CDR3 is given with its conserved first and last residue. The D gene is left open where the match is weak. Expanded clones get a size class; other rows say once, few or many, or leave the size out.

CASNRPRGVRGNYEQYF | TGTGCCAGCAACCGACCTCGGGGCGTCCGGGGGAACTACGAGCAGTACTTC | . | TRBJ2-7 | . | TRBV11-2
CASSQSGGDTYEQYF | TGCGCCAGCAGCCAAAGTGGCGGGGATACCTACGAGCAGTACTTC | . | TRBJ2-7 | few | TRBV4-3
CASSIGTGSEAFF | TGTGCCAGTAGTATTGGGACAGGGTCTGAAGCTTTCTTT | TRBD1 | TRBJ1-1 | . | TRBV19
CASRKRVTDTQYF | TGTGCCAGCAGAAAGCGGGTTACAGATACGCAGTATTTT | . | TRBJ2-3 | once | TRBV27
CSSSPGGATGGRYEQYF | TGTTCCAGCAGCCCCGGGGGGGCGACAGGGGGCAGGTACGAGCAGTACTTC | TRBD1 | TRBJ2-7 | . | TRBV7-9
CATSTGFLSGNTIYF | TGTGCCACCAGCACAGGCTTCCTCTCTGGAAACACCATATATTTT | . | TRBJ1-3 | . | TRBV15
CSAPIYEQYF | TGCAGTGCACCTATCTACGAGCAGTACTTC | . | TRBJ2-7 | . | TRBV20-1
CASSSYLASTDTQYF | TGTGCCAGCAGCTCCTACCTAGCCTCCACAGATACGCAGTATTTT | . | TRBJ2-3 | . | TRBV7-2
CASSGGVIYQPQHF | TGTGCCAGCAGTGGGGGGGTTATTTATCAGCCCCAGCATTTT | . | TRBJ1-5 | . | TRBV2
CASSRRQTDSNQPQHF | TGTGCCAGCAGCCGCCGACAGACCGATAGCAATCAGCCCCAGCATTTT | . | TRBJ1-5 | . | TRBV4-2
CASSDRGNEKLFF | TGCGCCAGCAGTGACAGGGGAAATGAAAAACTGTTTTTT | . | TRBJ1-4 | . | TRBV10-2
CASKGDTSYEQYF | TGCGCCAGCAAGGGGGACACCAGCTACGAGCAGTACTTC | . | TRBJ2-7 | . | TRBV5-1
CASSTWGTGRLNYGYTF | TGTGCCAGTAGTACTTGGGGGACAGGACGCCTCAACTATGGCTACACCTTC | TRBD1 | TRBJ1-2 | . | TRBV19
CASSQDGGNTIYF | TGCGCCAGCAGCCAAGATGGCGGAAACACCATATATTTT | . | TRBJ1-3 | . | TRBV4-1
CASSIMTGGGYTF | TGTGCCAGCAGTATTATGACAGGGGGCGGCTACACCTTC | TRBD1 | TRBJ1-2 | . | TRBV2
CSVAPADTQYF | TGCAGCGTTGCCCCGGCAGATACGCAGTATTTT | . | TRBJ2-3 | . | TRBV29-1
CASSLGASTDTQYF | TGTGCCAGCAGCTTGGGAGCTAGCACAGATACGCAGTATTTT | . | TRBJ2-3 | once | TRBV7-3
CASSPGTLGRGYTF | TGTGCCAGCAGCCCGGGGACTCTAGGACGGGGCTACACCTTC | . | TRBJ1-2 | . | TRBV5-4
CASTLRRERAYNEQFF | TGTGCCAGCACCCTTCGAAGGGAGAGGGCTTACAATGAGCAGTTCTTC | . | TRBJ2-1 | . | TRBV27
CARSFPALPTSTKTCLGYTF | TGTGCCAGAAGCTTCCCCGCCCTTCCAACCTCGACAAAAACTTGCCTAGGCTACACCTTC | . | TRBJ1-2 | . | TRBV5-3
CASSPPVGFPYEQYF | TGTGCCAGCAGCCCTCCTGTCGGGTTCCCCTACGAGCAGTACTTC | . | TRBJ2-7 | . | TRBV28
CASSWTFVSGAVSETQYF | TGCGCCAGCAGCTGGACCTTCGTTAGCGGGGCTGTTTCCGAGACCCAGTACTTC | TRBD2 | TRBJ2-5 | . | TRBV5-1
CASSLLSTGELFF | TGTGCCAGCAGCTTATTATCCACCGGGGAGCTGTTTTTT | . | TRBJ2-2 | . | TRBV7-2
CASSLSSGPTYGYTF | TGTGCCAGCAGCTTATCTTCAGGGCCCACCTATGGCTACACCTTC | . | TRBJ1-2 | . | TRBV7-2
CASSLSLGREEAFF | TGTGCCAGCAGCTTATCGCTAGGGAGGGAGGAAGCTTTCTTT | . | TRBJ1-1 | . | TRBV7-9
CASSLSGLASGELFF | TGTGCCAGCAGTTTATCGGGACTAGCGAGCGGGGAGCTGTTTTTT | TRBD2 | TRBJ2-2 | . | TRBV27
CASSSLGLAISYNEQFF | TGTGCCAGTAGTTCCCTCGGACTAGCCATATCCTACAATGAGCAGTTCTTC | TRBD2 | TRBJ2-1 | . | TRBV19
CASSLSEETQYF | TGTGCCAGCAGCTTATCCGAGGAGACCCAGTACTTC | . | TRBJ2-5 | . | TRBV7-9
CASSLRQGNTEAFF | TGTGCCAGCAGCTTAAGACAGGGGAACACTGAAGCTTTCTTT | TRBD1 | TRBJ1-1 | few | TRBV7-9
CASSRTGVNYGYTF | TGTGCCAGCAGCCGGACAGGGGTGAACTATGGCTACACCTTC | TRBD1 | TRBJ1-2 | . | TRBV7-2
CASGQGTSGNTIYF | TGTGCCAGCGGACAGGGGACCTCTGGAAACACCATATATTTT | TRBD1 | TRBJ1-3 | once | TRBV28
CASKPGLLNTGELFF | TGTGCCAGCAAGCCTGGACTATTAAACACCGGGGAGCTGTTTTTT | . | TRBJ2-2 | . | TRBV4-2
CASSYSRGGVLYGYTF | TGTGCCAGCAGTTACTCGAGGGGGGGTGTCCTGTATGGCTACACCTTC | . | TRBJ1-2 | . | TRBV6-5
CASIQGGGETQYF | TGTGCCAGCATCCAGGGGGGCGGGGAGACCCAGTACTTC | . | TRBJ2-5 | . | TRBV28
CASSVGGNEQFF | TGTGCCAGCAGTGTAGGGGGCAATGAGCAGTTCTTC | . | TRBJ2-1 | . | TRBV25-1
CASSEWGQGPREQYF | TGTGCCAGCAGCGAATGGGGACAGGGGCCGCGCGAGCAGTACTTC | TRBD1 | TRBJ2-7 | . | TRBV5-4
CASSQVAYTGELFF | TGCGCCAGCAGCCAAGTAGCGTACACCGGGGAGCTGTTTTTT | . | TRBJ2-2 | . | TRBV4-3
CASSLGRGLAGGSYNEQFF | TGTGCCAGCAGCTTAGGTAGGGGACTAGCGGGAGGTTCCTACAATGAGCAGTTCTTC | TRBD2 | TRBJ2-1 | . | TRBV7-9
CASTPGLGNIQYF | TGTGCCAGCACCCCAGGATTGGGAAACATTCAGTACTTC | . | TRBJ2-4 | . | TRBV2
CASSLRETQYF | TGTGCCAGCAGTTTACGAGAGACCCAGTACTTC | . | TRBJ2-5 | once | TRBV28
CASSLFVRQGYTF | TGTGCCAGCAGCTTATTTGTACGACAGGGCTACACCTTC | . | TRBJ1-2 | . | TRBV7-2
CASRLSGGTEAFF | TGTGCCAGCAGACTATCGGGCGGGACTGAAGCTTTCTTT | . | TRBJ1-1 | . | TRBV27
CASRAGLAGLLSYNEQFF | TGTGCCAGTAGGGCCGGACTAGCGGGATTATTATCCTACAATGAGCAGTTCTTC | TRBD2 | TRBJ2-1 | . | TRBV19
CASSQGQGSDTEAFF | TGTGCCAGCAGCCAAGGACAGGGGTCGGACACTGAAGCTTTCTTT | TRBD1 | TRBJ1-1 | . | TRBV4-2
CAWSNGQGNQPQHF | TGTGCCTGGAGTAACGGACAGGGCAATCAGCCCCAGCATTTT | TRBD1 | TRBJ1-5 | . | TRBV30
CASRQGEAGNTIYF | TGCGCCAGCAGACAGGGGGAAGCTGGAAACACCATATATTTT | TRBD1 | TRBJ1-3 | once | TRBV5-1
CASSQTGQPNTGELFF | TGCGCCAGCAGTCAAACGGGACAACCGAACACCGGGGAGCTGTTTTTT | . | TRBJ2-2 | few | TRBV5-1
CASSETGSTDTQYF | TGTGCTAGCAGTGAGACAGGGTCAACAGATACGCAGTATTTT | TRBD1 | TRBJ2-3 | . | TRBV7-7
CASSFQISGQPQHF | TGTGCCAGCAGTTTTCAAATATCGGGTCAGCCCCAGCATTTT | . | TRBJ1-5 | . | TRBV28